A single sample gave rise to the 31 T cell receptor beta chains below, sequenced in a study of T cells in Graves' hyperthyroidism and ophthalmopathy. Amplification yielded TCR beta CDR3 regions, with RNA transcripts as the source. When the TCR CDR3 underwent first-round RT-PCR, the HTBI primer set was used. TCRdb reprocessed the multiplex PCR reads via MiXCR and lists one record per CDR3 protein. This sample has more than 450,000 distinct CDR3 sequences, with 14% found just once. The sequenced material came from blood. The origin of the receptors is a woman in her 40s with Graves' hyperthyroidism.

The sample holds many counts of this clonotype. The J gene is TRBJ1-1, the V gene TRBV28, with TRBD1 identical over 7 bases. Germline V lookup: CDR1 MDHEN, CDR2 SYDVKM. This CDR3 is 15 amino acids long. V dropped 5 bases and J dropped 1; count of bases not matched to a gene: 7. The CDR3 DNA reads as TGTGCCAGCAGTGTCAGGGGGACTTGGAACACTGAAGCTTTCTTT. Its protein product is CASSVRGTWNTEAFF. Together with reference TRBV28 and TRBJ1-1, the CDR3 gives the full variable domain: DVKVTQSSRYLVKRTGEKVFLECVQDMDHENMFWYRQDPGLGLRLIYFSYDVKMKEKGDIPEGYSVSREKKERFSLILESASTNQTSMYLCASSVRGTWNTEAFFGQGTRLTVV.

This CDR3 is CASSEVGVSYEQFF. CDR3 DNA sequence: TGTGCCAGCAGTGAAGTAGGGGTTTCTTACGAGCAGTTCTTC. This rearrangement joins TRBV6-1 to TRBJ2-1, with D perhaps matching TRBD1 (5 bases). The CDR3 sequence is 14 residues long. V was shortened by 1 base and J by 10 bases, with 14 bases between the two germline ends. Per germline, CDR1 MNHNS and CDR2 SASEGT.

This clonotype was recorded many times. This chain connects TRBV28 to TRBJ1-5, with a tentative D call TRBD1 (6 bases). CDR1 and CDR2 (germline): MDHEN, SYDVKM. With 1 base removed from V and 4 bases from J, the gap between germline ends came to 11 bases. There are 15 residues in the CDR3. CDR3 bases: TGTGCCAGCAGTTTATCTCAGGGGCAGAATCAGCCCCAGCATTTT. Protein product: CASSLSQGQNQPQHF.

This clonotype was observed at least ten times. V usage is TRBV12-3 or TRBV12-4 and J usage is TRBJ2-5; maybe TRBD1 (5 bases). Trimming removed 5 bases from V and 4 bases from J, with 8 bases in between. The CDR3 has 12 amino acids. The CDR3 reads CASSTGPETQYF. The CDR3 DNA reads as TGTGCCAGCAGTACAGGTCCAGAGACCCAGTACTTC.

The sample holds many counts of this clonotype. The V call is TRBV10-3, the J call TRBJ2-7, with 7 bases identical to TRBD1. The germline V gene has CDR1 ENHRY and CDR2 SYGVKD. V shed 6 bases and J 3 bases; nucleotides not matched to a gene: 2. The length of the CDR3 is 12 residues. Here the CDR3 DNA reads TGTGCCATCAGCTGGGACAGCTACGAGCAGTACTTC. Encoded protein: CAISWDSYEQYF.

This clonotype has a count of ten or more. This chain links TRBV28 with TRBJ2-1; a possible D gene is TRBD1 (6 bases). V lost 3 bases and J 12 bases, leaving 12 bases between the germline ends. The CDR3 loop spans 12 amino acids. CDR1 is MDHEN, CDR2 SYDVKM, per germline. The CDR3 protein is CASSFQLTGQFF. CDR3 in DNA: TGTGCCAGCAGTTTCCAGCTGACAGGGCAGTTCTTC.

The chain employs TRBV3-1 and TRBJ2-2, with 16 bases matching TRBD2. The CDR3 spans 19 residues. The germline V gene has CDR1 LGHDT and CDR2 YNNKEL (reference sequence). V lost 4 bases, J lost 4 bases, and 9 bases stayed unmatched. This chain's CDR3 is CASSPIPGLAGGLTGELFF. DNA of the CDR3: TGTGCCAGCAGCCCTATCCCGGGACTAGCGGGAGGGCTCACCGGGGAGCTGTTTTTT.

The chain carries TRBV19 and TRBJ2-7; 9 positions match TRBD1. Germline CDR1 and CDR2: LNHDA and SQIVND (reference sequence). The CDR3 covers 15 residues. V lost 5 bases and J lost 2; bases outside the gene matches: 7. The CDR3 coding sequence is TGTGCCAGTAGTGCGCCCCGGGACAGGGCCTACGAGCAGTACTTC. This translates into CASSAPRDRAYEQYF.

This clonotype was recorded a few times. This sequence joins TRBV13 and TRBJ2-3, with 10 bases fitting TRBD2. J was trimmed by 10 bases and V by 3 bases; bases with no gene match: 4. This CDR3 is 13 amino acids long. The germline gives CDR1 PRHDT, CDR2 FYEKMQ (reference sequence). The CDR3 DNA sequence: TGTGCCAGCAGCTTTCTAGCGGGAGAGGCGCAGTATTTT. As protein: CASSFLAGEAQYF.

This CDR3 reads CASSTDRSRYSPLHF. The CDR3 DNA reads as TGCGCCAGCAGTACCGACAGGTCTCGGTATTCACCCCTCCACTTT. The rearrangement links TRBV5-1 to TRBJ1-6, with TRBD1 as a possible D gene (6 bases). Germline V CDR1 and CDR2: SGHRS, YFSETQ. This CDR3 has 15 residues. V gave up 5 bases and J gave up 8 bases, with 17 bases separating them.

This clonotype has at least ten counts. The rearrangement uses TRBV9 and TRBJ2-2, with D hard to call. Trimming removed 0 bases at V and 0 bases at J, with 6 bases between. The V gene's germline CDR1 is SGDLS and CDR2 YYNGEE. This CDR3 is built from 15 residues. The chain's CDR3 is CASSVGIANTGELFF. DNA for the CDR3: TGTGCCAGCAGCGTAGGGATAGCGAACACCGGGGAGCTGTTTTTT.

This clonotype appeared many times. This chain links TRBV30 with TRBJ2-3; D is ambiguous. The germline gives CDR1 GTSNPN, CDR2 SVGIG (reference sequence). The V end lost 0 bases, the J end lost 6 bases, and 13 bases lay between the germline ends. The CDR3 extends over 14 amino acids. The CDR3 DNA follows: TGTGCCTGGAGTGTGTACGGGCCAGCTGATACGCAGTATTTT. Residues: CAWSVYGPADTQYF.

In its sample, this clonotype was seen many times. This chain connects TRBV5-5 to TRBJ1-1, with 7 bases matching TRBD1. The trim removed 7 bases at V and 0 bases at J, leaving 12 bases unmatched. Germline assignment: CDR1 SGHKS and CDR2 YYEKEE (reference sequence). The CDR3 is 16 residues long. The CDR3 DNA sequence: TGTGCCAGCGGCCGGGACAGCGTTAAGATGAACACTGAAGCTTTCTTT. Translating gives CASGRDSVKMNTEAFF.

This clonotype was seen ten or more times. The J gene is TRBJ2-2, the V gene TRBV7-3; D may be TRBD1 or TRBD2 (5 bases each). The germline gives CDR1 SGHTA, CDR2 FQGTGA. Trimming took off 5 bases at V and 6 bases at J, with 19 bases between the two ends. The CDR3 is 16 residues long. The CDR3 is CASSPMGVADAGELFF. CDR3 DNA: TGTGCCAGCAGCCCTATGGGGGTGGCCGATGCCGGGGAGCTGTTTTTT.

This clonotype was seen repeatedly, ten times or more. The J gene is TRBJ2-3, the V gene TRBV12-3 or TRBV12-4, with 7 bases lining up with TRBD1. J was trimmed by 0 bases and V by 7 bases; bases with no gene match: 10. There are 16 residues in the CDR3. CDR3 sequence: CASTTGDSRSTDTQYF. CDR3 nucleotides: TGTGCCAGCACCACCGGGGACAGTAGGAGCACAGATACGCAGTATTTT.

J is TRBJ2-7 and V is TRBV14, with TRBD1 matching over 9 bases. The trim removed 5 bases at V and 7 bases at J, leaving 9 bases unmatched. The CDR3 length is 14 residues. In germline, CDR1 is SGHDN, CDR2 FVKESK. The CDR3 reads CASSAGTGYYEQYF. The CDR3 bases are TGTGCCAGCAGCGCCGGGACAGGGTACTATGAGCAGTACTTC. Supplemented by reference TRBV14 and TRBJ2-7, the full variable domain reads EAGVTQFPSHSVIEKGQTVTLRCDPISGHDNLYWYRRVMGKEIKFLLHFVKESKQDESGMPNNRFLAERTGGTYSTLKVQPAELEDSGVYFCASSAGTGYYEQYFGPGTRLTVT.

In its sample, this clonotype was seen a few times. The CDR3 is CASSGREGKSSYNEQFF. The CDR3 bases are TGTGCCTCATCGGGGCGGGAGGGTAAGAGCTCCTACAATGAGCAGTTCTTC. The V gene is TRBV9, the J gene TRBJ2-1; TRBD2 matches at 9 bases. Germline lookup yields CDR1 SGDLS and CDR2 YYNGEE. The CDR3 spans 17 residues. V lost 10 bases, J lost 0 bases, and 14 bases stayed unmatched.

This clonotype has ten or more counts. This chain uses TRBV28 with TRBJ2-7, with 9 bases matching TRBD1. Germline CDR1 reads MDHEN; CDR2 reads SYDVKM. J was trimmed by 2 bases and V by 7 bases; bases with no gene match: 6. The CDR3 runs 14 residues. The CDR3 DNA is TGTGCCAGCACCCGGGACAGGGTGACCTACGAGCAGTACTTC. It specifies CASTRDRVTYEQYF.

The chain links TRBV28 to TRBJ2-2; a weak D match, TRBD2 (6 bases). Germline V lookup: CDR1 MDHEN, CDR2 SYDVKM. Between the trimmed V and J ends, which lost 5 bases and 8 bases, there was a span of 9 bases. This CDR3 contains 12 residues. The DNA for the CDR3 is TGTGCCAGCAGTCCCCGGGGGGGGGAGCTGTTTTTT. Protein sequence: CASSPRGGELFF.

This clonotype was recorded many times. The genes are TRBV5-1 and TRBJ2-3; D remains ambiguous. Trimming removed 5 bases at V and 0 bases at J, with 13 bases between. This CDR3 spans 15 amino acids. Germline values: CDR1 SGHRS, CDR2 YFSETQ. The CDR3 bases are TGCGCCAGCAGGGACCGACCGATCAGCACAGATACGCAGTATTTT. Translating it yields CASRDRPISTDTQYF. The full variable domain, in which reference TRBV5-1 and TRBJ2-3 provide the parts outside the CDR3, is KAGVTQTPRYLIKTRGQQVTLSCSPISGHRSVSWYQQTPGQGLQFLFEYFSETQRNKGNFPGRFSGRQFSNSRSEMNVSTLELGDSALYLCASRDRPISTDTQYFGPGTRLTVL.

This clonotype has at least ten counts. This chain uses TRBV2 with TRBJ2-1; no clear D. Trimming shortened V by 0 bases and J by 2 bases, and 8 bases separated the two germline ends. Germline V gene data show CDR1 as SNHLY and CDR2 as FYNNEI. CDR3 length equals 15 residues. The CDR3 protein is CASSEALPPYNEQFF. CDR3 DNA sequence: TGTGCCAGCAGTGAAGCCCTACCCCCCTACAATGAGCAGTTCTTC.

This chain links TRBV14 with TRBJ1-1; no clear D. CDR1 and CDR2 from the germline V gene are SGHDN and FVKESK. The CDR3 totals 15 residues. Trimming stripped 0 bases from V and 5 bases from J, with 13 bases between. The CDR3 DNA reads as TGTGCCAGCAGCCAAGATGACCCCTTCAGAACTGAAGCTTTCTTT. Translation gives CASSQDDPFRTEAFF. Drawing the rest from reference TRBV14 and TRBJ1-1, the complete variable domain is EAGVTQFPSHSVIEKGQTVTLRCDPISGHDNLYWYRRVMGKEIKFLLHFVKESKQDESGMPNNRFLAERTGGTYSTLKVQPAELEDSGVYFCASSQDDPFRTEAFFGQGTRLTVV.

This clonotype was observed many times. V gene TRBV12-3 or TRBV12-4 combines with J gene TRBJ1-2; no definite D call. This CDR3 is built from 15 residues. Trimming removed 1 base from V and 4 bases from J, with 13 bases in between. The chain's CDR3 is CASSLGAGIGYGYTF. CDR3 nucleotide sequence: TGTGCCAGCAGTTTAGGTGCTGGGATTGGCTATGGCTACACCTTC.

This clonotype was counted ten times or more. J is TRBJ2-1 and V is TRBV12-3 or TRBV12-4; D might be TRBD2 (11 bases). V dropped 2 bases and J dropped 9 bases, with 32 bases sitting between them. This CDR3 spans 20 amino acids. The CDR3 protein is CASSLRGTGVFVAGGIEQFF. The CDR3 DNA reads TGTGCCAGCAGTTTAAGAGGGACAGGGGTTTTCGTAGCGGGAGGGATTGAGCAGTTCTTC.

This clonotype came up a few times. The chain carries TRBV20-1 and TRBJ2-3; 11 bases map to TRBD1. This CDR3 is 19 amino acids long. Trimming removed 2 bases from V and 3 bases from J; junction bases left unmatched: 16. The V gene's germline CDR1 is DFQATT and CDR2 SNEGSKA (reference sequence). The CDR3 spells CSARRFLSTGTGGTDTQYF. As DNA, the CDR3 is TGCAGTGCTAGACGGTTCCTTTCTACCGGGACAGGGGGAACAGATACGCAGTATTTT.

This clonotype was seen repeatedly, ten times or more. The CDR3 nucleotides read TGCGCCAGCAGCTTTGGACAGGGTATGTACGAGCAGTACTTC. Translating it yields CASSFGQGMYEQYF. This chain joins TRBV5-1 and TRBJ2-7, with 8 bases identical to TRBD1. V trimming: 2 bases; J trimming: 4 bases; junction bases outside the gene matches: 5. Germline CDR1 and CDR2: SGHRS and YFSETQ. The CDR3 has 14 amino acids. The whole variable domain, remainder taken from reference TRBV5-1 and TRBJ2-7, is KAGVTQTPRYLIKTRGQQVTLSCSPISGHRSVSWYQQTPGQGLQFLFEYFSETQRNKGNFPGRFSGRQFSNSRSEMNVSTLELGDSALYLCASSFGQGMYEQYFGPGTRLTVT.

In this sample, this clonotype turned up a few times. The CDR3 nucleotides read TGTGCCAGTAACACCCAAGGAGGCTCCTACAATGAGCAGTTCTTC. Translating gives CASNTQGGSYNEQFF. The V gene is TRBV19, the J gene TRBJ2-1; possible D gene TRBD2, 5 bases. The germline V and J ends were trimmed by 7 bases and 0 bases, with 13 bases remaining between them. Germline V gene sequence: CDR1 LNHDA, CDR2 SQIVND (reference sequence). The CDR3 totals 15 residues.

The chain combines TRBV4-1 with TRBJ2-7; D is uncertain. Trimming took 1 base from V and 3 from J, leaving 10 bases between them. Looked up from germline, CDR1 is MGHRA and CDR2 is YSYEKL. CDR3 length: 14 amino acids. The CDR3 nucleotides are TGCGCCAGCAGCCAAGCTGGAGACCTCTACGAGCAGTACTTC. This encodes CASSQAGDLYEQYF.

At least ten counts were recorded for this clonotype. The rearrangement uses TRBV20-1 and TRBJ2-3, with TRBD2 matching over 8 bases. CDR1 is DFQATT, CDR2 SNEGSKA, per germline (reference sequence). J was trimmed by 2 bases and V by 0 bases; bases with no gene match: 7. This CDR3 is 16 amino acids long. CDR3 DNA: TGCAGTGCTAGAGATCAAACTAGCGGTAACACAGATACGCAGTATTTT. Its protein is CSARDQTSGNTDTQYF.

CDR3 in amino acids: CASSSTDRAPYEQYF. The CDR3, as DNA: TGTGCCAGCAGCTCAACGGACAGGGCCCCCTACGAGCAGTACTTC. The chain employs TRBV11-2 and TRBJ2-7, with 8 bases matching TRBD1. This CDR3 comprises 15 residues. Looked up from germline, CDR1 is SGHAT and CDR2 is FQNNGV. V trimming: 4 bases; J trimming: 2 bases; junction bases outside the gene matches: 7.

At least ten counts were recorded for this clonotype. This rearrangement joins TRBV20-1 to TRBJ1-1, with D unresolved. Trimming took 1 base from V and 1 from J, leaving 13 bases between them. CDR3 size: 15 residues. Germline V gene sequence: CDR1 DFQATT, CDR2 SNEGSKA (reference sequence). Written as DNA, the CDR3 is TGCAGTGCTAGAGCGGTTAGTCACCCGAACACTGAAGCTTTCTTT. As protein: CSARAVSHPNTEAFF.